The TCR beta chain described here comes from a study of human T cells and chemical hapten exposure. Study findings and constraints: Compared with pre-sensitization or healthy control sets, expanded TCRs clustered more. The number of TCRs over 1 in 1000 frequency stayed unchanged after DPC.

Individual cDNA molecules received unique molecular identifiers in the library. In the original processing: Per-sample TCR counts ranged from roughly 20,000 to 700,000, median around 96,000. TCRdb redid the calling of the RACE reads with MiXCR, one entry per CDR3 protein. TCRdb's processing, not the authors' own work, is the source of the V and J calls. The sample contains some 98,000 distinct CDR3 sequences, roughly 10% of which appear only once. Of note for this clonotype: Its cognate antigen is unknown.

Time point described: pre-sensitization, week 0. The treatment was: therapeutic diphenylcyclopropenone sensitization with weekly scalp DPC. The germline gives CDR1 MRHNA, CDR2 SNTAGT. Trimming took off 2 bases at V and 12 bases at J, with 8 bases between the two ends. The CDR3 covers 12 residues. The chain couples TRBV6-4 to TRBJ1-6, with a tentative D call TRBD1 (5 bases). Source: whole blood, taken in connection with sensitization to the hapten diphenylcyclopropenone (DPC). This sequence was found in a woman aged 55 to 70 with alopecia areata. Some clones in this sample may be carry-over from other donors' samples. DNA for the CDR3: TGTGCCAGCAGTGACGGTCAGGGACCCCTCCACTTT. Its protein product is CASSDGQGPLHF.